Presented here are 10 T cell receptor beta chains from one specimen sequenced in a study of blood T cell repertoires in COVID-19 (TCRdb year 2020). The library was generated by the immunoSEQ multiplex PCR assay. Drawn from immuneACCESS, this table holds only the in-frame rearrangements with V and J called that TCRdb kept. Clones are partly lost; checked studies trace under half to an unresolved V gene and leave the rest unexplained. The sample table shows 200,000 to 250,000 clones, and approximately 83% are seen once. Less than 8% of the sample comes from the top ten. The sequenced material came from peripheral blood. The receptors here all came from a woman aged 45-65 years with acute or convalescent COVID-19.

In DNA, the CDR3 is TGTGCCTGGGACAGGGAAGGGTCACCCCTCCACTTT. Residues: CAWDREGSPLHF. This rearrangement joins TRBV30 to TRBJ1-6; 7 nucleotides match TRBD1. Germline V gene data show CDR1 as GTSNPN and CDR2 as SVGIG (reference sequence). The CDR3 is 12 residues long. V lost 5 bases, J lost 10 bases, and 5 bases stayed unmatched.

The chain couples TRBV28 to TRBJ1-2; TRBD1 is a possible D gene (6 bases). With 6 bases removed from V and 4 bases from J, the gap between germline ends came to 27 bases. This CDR3 has 18 residues. Germline V lookup: CDR1 MDHEN, CDR2 SYDVKM. Here the CDR3 reads CASSPQIRGRPRGYGYTF. For the CDR3, the DNA is TGTGCCAGCAGCCCCCAGATCAGGGGACGACCTAGGGGCTATGGCTACACCTTC.

V and J are TRBV7-9 and TRBJ1-1; D remains unclear. In germline, CDR1 is SEHNR, CDR2 FQNEAQ (reference sequence). The CDR3 loop spans 11 amino acids. The ends were cut back, 4 bases at V and 3 bases at J, with 3 bases in the middle. DNA for the CDR3: TGTGCCAGCAGCTCTTACACTGAAGCTTTCTTT. This gives the protein CASSSYTEAFF.

The rearrangement uses TRBV6-5 and TRBJ1-3; no clear D gene. Trimming took 5 bases from V and 0 from J, leaving 5 bases between them. The CDR3 has 13 residues. CDR1 and CDR2 from the germline V gene are MNHEY and SVGAGI. The DNA of the CDR3 is TGTGCCAGCAGTCCAAACTCTGGAAACACCATATATTTT. Its protein product is CASSPNSGNTIYF.

V gene TRBV5-1 combines with J gene TRBJ1-4; D is possibly TRBD1 (5 bases). The CDR3 covers 13 residues. Germline V gives CDR1 SGHRS, CDR2 YFSETQ. V was clipped by 4 bases and J by 12 bases, with 16 bases between them. The CDR3, as DNA: TGCGCCAGCAGCCCACCTGACAGTGCCGAACTGTTTTTT. It encodes CASSPPDSAELFF.

This clone was found a few times. The chain employs TRBV7-2 and TRBJ2-7; D remains ambiguous. The CDR3 extends over 12 amino acids. The germline CDR1 and CDR2 sequences are SGHTA and FQGNSA. Trimming took 5 bases from V and 3 from J, leaving 8 bases between them. The CDR3, as DNA: TGTGCCAGCAGCCTAAATAGCTACGAGCAGTACTTC. It translates to CASSLNSYEQYF.

The chain is built from TRBV10-3 and TRBJ1-1; D unclear. Germline assignment: CDR1 ENHRY and CDR2 SYGVKD. Between the trimmed V and J ends, which lost 9 bases and 2 bases, there was a span of 10 bases. CDR3 length: 12 amino acids. The CDR3 sequence: CAIMGRNTEAFF. The CDR3 DNA sequence: TGTGCCATAATGGGGAGAAACACTGAAGCTTTCTTT.

The J gene is TRBJ1-1, the V gene TRBV5-4, with D hard to call. V was shortened by 2 bases and J by 5 bases, with 13 bases between the two germline ends. This CDR3 spans 14 amino acids. The germline CDR1 and CDR2 sequences are SGHNT and YYREEE (reference sequence). CDR3 bases: TGTGCCAGCAGCTTCGGGGTATCGAAGACTGAAGCTTTCTTT. It translates to CASSFGVSKTEAFF.

V gene TRBV12-3 or TRBV12-4 combines with J gene TRBJ1-1; no clear D gene. This CDR3 is built from 13 residues. Trimming took off 6 bases at V and 5 bases at J, with 13 bases between the two ends. The CDR3 reads CASSPWRSTEAFF. In nucleotides, the CDR3 is TGTGCCAGCAGCCCCTGGCGGTCGACTGAAGCTTTCTTT.

This chain connects TRBV28 to TRBJ1-2; 9 bases match TRBD1. V lost 6 bases to trimming and J lost 8 bases; unmatched junction nucleotides: 7. The CDR3 contains 13 residues. Germline V gene data show CDR1 as MDHEN and CDR2 as SYDVKM. CDR3 residues: CASRTDRGRGYTF. The CDR3 DNA reads as TGTGCCAGCAGGACGGACAGGGGACGAGGCTACACCTTC.